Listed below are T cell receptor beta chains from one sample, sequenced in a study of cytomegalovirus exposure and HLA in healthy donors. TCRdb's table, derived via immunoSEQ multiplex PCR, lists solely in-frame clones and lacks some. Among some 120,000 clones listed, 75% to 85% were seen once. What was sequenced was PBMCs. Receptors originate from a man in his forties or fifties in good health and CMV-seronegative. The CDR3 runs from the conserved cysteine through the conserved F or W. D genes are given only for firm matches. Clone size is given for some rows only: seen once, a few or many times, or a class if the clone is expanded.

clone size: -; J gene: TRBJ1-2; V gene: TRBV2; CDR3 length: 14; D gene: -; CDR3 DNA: TGTGCCAGCAGTGTTGGGAGTCGGAGCTATGGCTACACCTTC; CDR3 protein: CASSVGSRSYGYTF
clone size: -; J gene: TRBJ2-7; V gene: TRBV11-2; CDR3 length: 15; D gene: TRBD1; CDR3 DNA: TGTGCCAGCAGCACCGGACAGGGTATTTCCTACGAGCAGTACTTC; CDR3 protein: CASSTGQGISYEQYF
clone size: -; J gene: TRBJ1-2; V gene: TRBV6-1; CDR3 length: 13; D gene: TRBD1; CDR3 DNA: TGTGCCAGCTCCTTAGGGGGCTTCTATGGCTACACCTTC; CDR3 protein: CASSLGGFYGYTF
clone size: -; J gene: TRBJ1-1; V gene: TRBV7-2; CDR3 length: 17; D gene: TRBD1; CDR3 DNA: TGTGCCAGCAGACATCGGACAGGGCAGCTAGGGAACACTGAAGCTTTCTTT; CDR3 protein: CASRHRTGQLGNTEAFF
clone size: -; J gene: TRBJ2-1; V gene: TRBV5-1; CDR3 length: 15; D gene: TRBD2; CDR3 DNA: TGCGCCAGCAGCCGCCGGACTAGCGGGGGGAACTCTGAGTTCTTC; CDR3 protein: CASSRRTSGGNSEFF
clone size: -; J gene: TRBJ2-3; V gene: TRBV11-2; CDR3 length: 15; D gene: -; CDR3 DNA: TGTGCCAGCAGCTTGAAGGCGGGGATCACAGATACGCAGTATTTT; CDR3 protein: CASSLKAGITDTQYF
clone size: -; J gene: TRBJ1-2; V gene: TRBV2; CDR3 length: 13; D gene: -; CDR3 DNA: TGTGCCACCAACCCTCAGAGGAGCTATGGCTACACCTTC; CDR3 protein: CATNPQRSYGYTF
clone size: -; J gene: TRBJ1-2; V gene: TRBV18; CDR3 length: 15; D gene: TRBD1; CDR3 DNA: TGTGCCAGCTCACCTACAGGGGGCGCGGACTATGGCTACACCTTC; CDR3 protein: CASSPTGGADYGYTF
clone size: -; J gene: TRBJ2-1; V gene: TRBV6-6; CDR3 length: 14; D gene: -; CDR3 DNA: TGTGCCACTGGGGTTGGGGCATCAAACAATGAGCAGTTCTTC; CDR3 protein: CATGVGASNNEQFF
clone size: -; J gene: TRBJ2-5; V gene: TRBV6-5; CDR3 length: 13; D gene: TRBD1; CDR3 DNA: TGTGCCAGCACCATTACAGGGGGGGAGACCCAGTACTTC; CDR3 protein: CASTITGGETQYF
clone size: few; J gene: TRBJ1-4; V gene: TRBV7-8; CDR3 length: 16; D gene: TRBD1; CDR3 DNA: TGTGCCAGCAGCTGGGGGGACAGGTCAACTAATGAAAAACTGTTTTTT; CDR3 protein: CASSWGDRSTNEKLFF
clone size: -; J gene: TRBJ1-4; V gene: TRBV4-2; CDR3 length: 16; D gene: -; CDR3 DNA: TGTGCCAGCAGCCAAGAAGGAGAGGTCGAGGGTGAAAAACTGTTTTTT; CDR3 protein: CASSQEGEVEGEKLFF
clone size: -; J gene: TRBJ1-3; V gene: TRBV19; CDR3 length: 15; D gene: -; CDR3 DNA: TGTGCCAGTAGTATACAGGCCGACTCTGGAAACACCATATATTTT; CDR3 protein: CASSIQADSGNTIYF
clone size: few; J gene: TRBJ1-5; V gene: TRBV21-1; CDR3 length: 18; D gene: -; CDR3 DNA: TGTGCCAGCAGCAAAGCGGGCAGGGGGCGGAAGGGCAATCAGCCCCAGCATTTT; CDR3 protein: CASSKAGRGRKGNQPQHF
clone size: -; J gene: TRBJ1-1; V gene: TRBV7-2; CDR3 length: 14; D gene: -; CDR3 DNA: TGTGCCAGCTCATCCTTTTCGAGTACGTATGGAGCTTTCTTT; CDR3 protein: CASSSFSSTYGAFF
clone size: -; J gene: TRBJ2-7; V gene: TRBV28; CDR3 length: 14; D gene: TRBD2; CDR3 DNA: TGTGCCAGCAGCCCTAGCGGGACCTGGGAGGTGCAGTACTTC; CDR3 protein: CASSPSGTWEVQYF
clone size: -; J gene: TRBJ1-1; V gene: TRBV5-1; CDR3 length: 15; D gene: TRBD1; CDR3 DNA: TGCGCCAGCAGCGTATACAGGGGGGTCCGGACTGAAGCTTTCTTT; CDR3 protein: CASSVYRGVRTEAFF
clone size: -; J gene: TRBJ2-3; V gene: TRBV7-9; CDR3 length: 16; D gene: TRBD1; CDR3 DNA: TGTTCCAGCAGCCAGCAGACAGGGGGGTTTGGAGATACGCAGTATTTT; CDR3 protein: CSSSQQTGGFGDTQYF
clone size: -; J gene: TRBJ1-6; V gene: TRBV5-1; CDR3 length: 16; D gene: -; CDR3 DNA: TGCGCCAGCAGCTTGGAGGGGGTCGGGCTTGGATCACCCCTCCACTTT; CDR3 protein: CASSLEGVGLGSPLHF
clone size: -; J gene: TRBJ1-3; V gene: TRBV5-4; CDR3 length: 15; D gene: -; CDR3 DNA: TGTGCCAGCAGCTTGAAAACAGGGATCGGAAACACCATATATTTT; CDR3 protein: CASSLKTGIGNTIYF
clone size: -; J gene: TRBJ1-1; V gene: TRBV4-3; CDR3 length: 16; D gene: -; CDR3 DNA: TGCGCCAGCAGCCAAGATCTCGTGACAGCGAACACTGAAGCTTTCTTT; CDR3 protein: CASSQDLVTANTEAFF
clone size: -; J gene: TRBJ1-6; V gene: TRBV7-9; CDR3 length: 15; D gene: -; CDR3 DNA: TGTGCCAGCAGTGGTCGGGAGGCCTATAATTCACCCCTCCACTTT; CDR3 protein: CASSGREAYNSPLHF
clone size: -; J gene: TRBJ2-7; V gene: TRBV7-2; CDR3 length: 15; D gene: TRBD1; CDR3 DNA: TGTGCCAGCAGCTCTACTAGGGACAGCTCCTACGAGCAGTACTTC; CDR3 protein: CASSSTRDSSYEQYF
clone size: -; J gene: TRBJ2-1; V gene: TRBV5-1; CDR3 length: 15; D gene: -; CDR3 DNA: TGCGCCAGCAGCTTGGACTCCCGCAATTACAATGAGCAGTTCTTC; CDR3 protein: CASSLDSRNYNEQFF
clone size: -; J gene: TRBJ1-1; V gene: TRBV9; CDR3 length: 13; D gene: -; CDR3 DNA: TGTGCCAGCAGCGAGAGGCCCAACACTGAAGCTTTCTTT; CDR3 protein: CASSERPNTEAFF
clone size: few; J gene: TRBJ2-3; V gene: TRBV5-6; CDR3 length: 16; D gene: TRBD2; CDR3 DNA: TGTGCCAGCAGCCCCGACGGGGGGGCGAACACAGATACGCAGTATTTT; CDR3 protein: CASSPDGGANTDTQYF
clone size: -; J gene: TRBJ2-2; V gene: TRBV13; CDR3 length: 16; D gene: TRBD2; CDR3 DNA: TGTGCCAGCAGCCGTAGGACTAGCCTTTACACCGGGGAGCTGTTTTTT; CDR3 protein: CASSRRTSLYTGELFF
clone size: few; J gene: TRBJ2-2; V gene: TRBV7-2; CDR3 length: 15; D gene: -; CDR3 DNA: TGTGCCAGCAGCTTAGCGGGGGGGAACACCGGGGAGCTGTTTTTT; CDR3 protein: CASSLAGGNTGELFF
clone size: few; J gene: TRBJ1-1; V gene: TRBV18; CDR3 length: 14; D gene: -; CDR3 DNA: TGTGCCAGCTCAGGCCAGGGGTCGAACACTGAAGCTTTCTTT; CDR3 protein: CASSGQGSNTEAFF
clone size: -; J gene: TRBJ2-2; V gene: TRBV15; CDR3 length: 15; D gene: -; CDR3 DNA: TGTGCCACCAGCAGAGATCTAGTTAGGGGCGGGGAGCTGTTTTTT; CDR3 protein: CATSRDLVRGGELFF
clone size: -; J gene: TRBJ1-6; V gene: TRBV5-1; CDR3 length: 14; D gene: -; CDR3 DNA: TGCGCCAGCAGCTTGACAGGAGATAATTCACCCCTCCACTTT; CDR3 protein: CASSLTGDNSPLHF
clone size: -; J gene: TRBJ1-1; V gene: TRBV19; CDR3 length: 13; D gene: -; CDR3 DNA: TGTGCCAGTAGTTCTCAGGGGTTTTCTGAAGCTTTCTTT; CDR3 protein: CASSSQGFSEAFF
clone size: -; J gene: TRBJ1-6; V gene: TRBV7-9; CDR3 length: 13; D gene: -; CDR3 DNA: TGTGCCAGCACGAGCTCCTATAATTCACCCCTCCACTTT; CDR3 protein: CASTSSYNSPLHF
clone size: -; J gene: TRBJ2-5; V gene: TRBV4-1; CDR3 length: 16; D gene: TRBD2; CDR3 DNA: TGCGCCAGCAGCCGACCGGGACTAGCGGTCCAAGAGACCCAGTACTTC; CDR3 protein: CASSRPGLAVQETQYF
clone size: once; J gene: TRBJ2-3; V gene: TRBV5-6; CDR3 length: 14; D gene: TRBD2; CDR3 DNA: TGTGCCAGCAGCGCGGGGGTCTACACAGATACGCAGTATTTT; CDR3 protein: CASSAGVYTDTQYF
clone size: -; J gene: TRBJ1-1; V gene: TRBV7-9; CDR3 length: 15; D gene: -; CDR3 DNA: TGTTCCAGCAGCTTAGGGTTTCAGGGTGGCACTGAAGCTTTCTTT; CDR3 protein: CSSSLGFQGGTEAFF
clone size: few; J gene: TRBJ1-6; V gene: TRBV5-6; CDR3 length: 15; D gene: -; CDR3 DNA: TGTGCCAGCAGCTTGGTCGGCAGGGTGAGCTCACCCCTCCACTTT; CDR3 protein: CASSLVGRVSSPLHF
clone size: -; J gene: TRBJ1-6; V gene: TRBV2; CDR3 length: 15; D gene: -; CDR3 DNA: TGTGCCAGCAGTCTGATGAGCTCCTATAATTCACCCCTCCACTTT; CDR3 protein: CASSLMSSYNSPLHF
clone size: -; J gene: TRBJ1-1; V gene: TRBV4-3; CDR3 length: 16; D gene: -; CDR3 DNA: TGCGCCAGCAGTCCGAACCCAAGCATAATGAACACTGAAGCTTTCTTT; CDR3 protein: CASSPNPSIMNTEAFF
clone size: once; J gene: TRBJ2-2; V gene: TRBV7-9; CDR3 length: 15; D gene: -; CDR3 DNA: TGTGCCAGCAGCTCGTTAACAGGGAACACCGGGGAGCTGTTTTTT; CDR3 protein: CASSSLTGNTGELFF
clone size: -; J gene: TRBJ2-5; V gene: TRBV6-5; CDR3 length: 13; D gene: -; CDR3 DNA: TGTGCCAGCAGGCCGGGGGGCGGAGAGACCCAGTACTTC; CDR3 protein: CASRPGGGETQYF
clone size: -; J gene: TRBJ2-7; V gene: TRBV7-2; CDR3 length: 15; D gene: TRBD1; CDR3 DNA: TGTGCCAGCAGCTGGGACAGGGCGCTCTCTGGCGAGCAGTACTTC; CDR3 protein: CASSWDRALSGEQYF
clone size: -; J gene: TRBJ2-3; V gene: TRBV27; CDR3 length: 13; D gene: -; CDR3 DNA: TGTGCCAGCAGCCTGACGGGGGTAGATACGCAGTATTTT; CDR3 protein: CASSLTGVDTQYF
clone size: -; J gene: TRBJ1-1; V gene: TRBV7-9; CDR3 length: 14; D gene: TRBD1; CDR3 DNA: TGTGCCAGCAGTCTTTCGACAGGGTACACTGAAGCTTTCTTT; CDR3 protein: CASSLSTGYTEAFF